Here is one T cell receptor beta chain with its context. Its antigen is not known. The data belong to a study of T cell responses to AZD1222 COVID-19 vaccine. Overall study findings and caveats: Of the AZD1222 recipients, only six were seropositive at baseline. Researchers report vaccine-associated CD4 TCRs spanning spike, with dominance at 160-218 and 743-854. Spike-specific TCRs gained breadth and depth after people received two AZD1222 doses.

Using immunoSEQ multiplex PCR, the repertoire was profiled, and TCRdb retains in-frame clones only, with some absent. The table includes about 120,000 clones, approximately 92% detected once. This clonotype was sampled from an adult who received the MenACWY meningococcal vaccine as a control. The specimen comprised peripheral blood, sampled 28 days after the second dose of the MenACWY control vaccine.

The DNA of the CDR3 is TGCGCCAGCAGCAAGGCCCAGAACAGGGGGCACGGAAGCTCCTACAATGAGCAGTTCTTC. Protein product: CASSKAQNRGHGSSYNEQFF. The V and J genes are TRBV5-1 and TRBJ2-1; TRBD1 matches 9 bases. Germline loops: CDR1 SGHRS, CDR2 YFSETQ. The CDR3 has 20 amino acids. The V gene end was trimmed by 4 bases and the J gene end by 0 bases; junction bases not matched to a gene: 17. Full variable domain (remainder filled in from reference TRBV5-1 and TRBJ2-1): KAGVTQTPRYLIKTRGQQVTLSCSPISGHRSVSWYQQTPGQGLQFLFEYFSETQRNKGNFPGRFSGRQFSNSRSEMNVSTLELGDSALYLCASSKAQNRGHGSSYNEQFFGPGTRLTVL.